The 21 T cell receptor beta chains reported below all come from one sample, sequenced in a study of T cell responses to AZD1222 COVID-19 vaccine. Clones were read by immunoSEQ multiplex PCR, and TCRdb kept only the in-frame ones, dropping some. The table has tens of thousands of clones, around 87% seen once. This specimen consisted of peripheral blood, obtained on day 0 of AZD1222 vaccination. The receptors come from an adult in good health.

The J gene is TRBJ2-3, the V gene TRBV7-2; D may correspond to TRBD1 or TRBD2 (5 bases each). This CDR3 has 14 residues. Trimming removed 8 bases at V and 2 bases at J, with 14 bases between. In germline, CDR1 is SGHTA, CDR2 FQGNSA. CDR3 sequence reads: CASGSGANTDTQYF. Written as DNA, the CDR3 is TGTGCCAGCGGGAGTGGGGCGAACACAGATACGCAGTATTTT.

This chain uses TRBV2 with TRBJ1-5; tentatively, D is TRBD1 (5 bases). Germline-derived CDR1 and CDR2 are SNHLY and FYNNEI. The CDR3 consists of 14 residues. Trimming left V 11 bases short and J 5 bases short, with 19 bases between. The CDR3 sequence: CARGGEGTYQPQHF. In DNA, the CDR3 is TGTGCCCGCGGGGGGGAGGGGACGTATCAGCCCCAGCATTTT.

The J gene is TRBJ1-1, the V gene TRBV7-2, with a possible D match to TRBD1 (6 bases). The germline V and J ends were trimmed by 6 bases and 11 bases, with 16 bases remaining between them. Germline CDR1 and CDR2: SGHTA and FQGNSA. The CDR3 is 12 amino acids. The CDR3 protein is CASSLPGQSAFF. CDR3 nucleotide sequence: TGTGCCAGCAGTTTGCCGGGACAATCGGCTTTCTTT.

The chain uses TRBV6-2 or TRBV6-3 and TRBJ1-1; D is unclear. Per the germline V gene, CDR1 is MNHEY and CDR2 is SVGEGT. With 0 bases removed from V and 11 bases from J, the gap between germline ends came to 16 bases. This CDR3 is built from 14 residues. The CDR3 DNA reads as TGTGCCAGCAGTTACTCGTCCGGGCCACATCTCGCTTTCTTT. Its protein product is CASSYSSGPHLAFF.

The chain recombines TRBV7-2 with TRBJ2-3; 7 positions match TRBD2. Germline lookup yields CDR1 SGHTA and CDR2 FQGNSA. V lost 5 bases and J lost 3; bases outside the gene matches: 14. The CDR3 runs to 17 residues. The CDR3 DNA follows: TGTGCCAGCAGCCTTAGGGTCGGCGGGAGTGGGACAGATACGCAGTATTTT. It specifies CASSLRVGGSGTDTQYF.

The chain carries TRBV18 and TRBJ2-2, with 13 nucleotides matching TRBD2. J was trimmed by 8 bases and V by 2 bases; bases with no gene match: 5. Germline V gene data show CDR1 as KGHSH and CDR2 as LQKENI. CDR3 length: 16 residues. The CDR3 loop is CASSPRLAGGAGELFF. The CDR3 region has the DNA TGTGCCAGCTCACCAAGACTAGCGGGAGGTGCGGGGGAGCTGTTTTTT.

V and J are TRBV14 and TRBJ2-7; D might be TRBD1 or TRBD2, each matching 5 bases. This CDR3 has 14 amino acids. Germline values: CDR1 SGHDN, CDR2 FVKESK. V was trimmed by 0 bases and J by 5 bases, leaving 11 bases between them. The CDR3 sequence: CASSQEVRDHEQYF. CDR3 DNA sequence: TGTGCCAGCAGCCAAGAAGTCAGGGACCACGAGCAGTACTTC.

CDR3 residues: CASSYSLDTDTQYF. DNA of the CDR3: TGTGCCAGCAGTTACTCGCTAGACACAGATACGCAGTATTTT. The chain has TRBV6-6 and TRBJ2-3; D gene unclear. The CDR3 is made up of 14 amino acids. The V gene's germline CDR1 is MNHNY and CDR2 SVGAGI (reference sequence). Trimming removed 0 bases at V and 2 bases at J, with 6 bases between.

This sequence joins TRBV6-6 and TRBJ2-2; D is unclear. The length of the CDR3 is 12 residues. Germline assignment: CDR1 MNHNY and CDR2 SVGAGI (reference sequence). The V gene lost 4 bases and the J gene lost 9 bases, with 9 bases spanning the gap. The CDR3 sequence is CASSSLGRELFF. CDR3 in DNA: TGTGCCAGCAGTTCTCTCGGGCGGGAGCTGTTTTTT.

This sequence joins TRBV6-5 and TRBJ1-5, with D tentatively TRBD1 (5 bases). Between the trimmed V and J ends, which lost 6 bases and 6 bases, there was a span of 9 bases. CDR1 MNHEY and CDR2 SVGAGI come from the germline V gene. CDR3 length: 12 amino acids. CDR3 sequence reads: CASSVQGQPQHF. The CDR3 bases are TGTGCCAGCAGCGTTCAGGGTCAGCCCCAGCATTTT.

V and J are TRBV11-2 and TRBJ1-3; D is undetermined. This CDR3 is built from 15 residues. Per germline, CDR1 SGHAT and CDR2 FQNNGV. The ends were cut back, 1 base at V and 4 bases at J, with 11 bases in the middle. The CDR3 nucleotides read TGTGCCAGCAGCTTAGCCTTAGGCGGGGGAAACACCATATATTTT. Its translation is CASSLALGGGNTIYF.

The chain has TRBV4-2 and TRBJ1-1; maybe TRBD1 (5 bases). V lost 3 bases and J 1 base, leaving 15 bases between the germline ends. Germline V lookup: CDR1 LGHNA, CDR2 YNFKEQ. This CDR3 has 16 residues. This CDR3 reads CASSQRAGGENTEAFF. The CDR3 DNA is TGTGCCAGCAGCCAGCGAGCGGGGGGGGAGAACACTGAAGCTTTCTTT.

This clone was seen only once. V usage is TRBV7-6 and J usage is TRBJ2-3, with 7 positions matching TRBD2. Germline V gives CDR1 SGHVS, CDR2 FNYEAQ. V was clipped by 5 bases and J by 2 bases; unmatched bases: 13. The CDR3 has 17 residues. For the CDR3, the DNA is TGTGCCAGCAGCGGGCCGGGCCGGGACTATCTCACAGATACGCAGTATTTT. Translation: CASSGPGRDYLTDTQYF.

This clone has a single count. This chain connects TRBV19 to TRBJ2-5; 9 positions agree with TRBD1. Germline lookup yields CDR1 LNHDA and CDR2 SQIVND (reference sequence). The CDR3 contains 15 residues. The V gene end was trimmed by 5 bases and the J gene end by 3 bases; junction bases not matched to a gene: 7. In nucleotides, the CDR3 is TGTGCCAGTAGTCTCATAACAGGGGGCAAAGAGACCCAGTACTTC. This sequence encodes CASSLITGGKETQYF. Full variable domain (missing parts from reference TRBV19 and TRBJ2-5): DGGITQSPKYLFRKEGQNVTLSCEQNLNHDAMYWYRQDPGQGLRLIYYSQIVNDFQKGDIAEGYSVSREKKESFPLTVTSAQKNPTAFYLCASSLITGGKETQYFGPGTRLLVL.

This clone was detected once. This chain joins TRBV11-3 and TRBJ2-1; 12 nucleotides line up with TRBD1. The germline gives CDR1 SGHNT, CDR2 YENEEA. The ends lost 5 bases at V and 10 bases at J; junction bases unmatched: 9. This CDR3 spans 15 amino acids. The CDR3 is CASSHAGTGGVEQFF. CDR3 in DNA: TGTGCCAGCAGCCATGCCGGGACAGGGGGCGTGGAGCAGTTCTTC.

The rearrangement uses TRBV12-3 or TRBV12-4 and TRBJ2-5; D unclear. The CDR3 is 11 amino acids. With 3 bases removed from V and 8 bases from J, the gap between germline ends came to 7 bases. As DNA, the CDR3 is TGTGCCAGCAGTTTTTTGAACACCCAGTACTTC. Translated, it gives CASSFLNTQYF.

This chain joins TRBV28 and TRBJ1-1; 10 bases align to TRBD1. This CDR3 has 16 residues. V was clipped by 5 bases and J by 3 bases; unmatched bases: 9. Germline values: CDR1 MDHEN, CDR2 SYDVKM. The CDR3 bases are TGTGCCAGCAGTCTTTACCCCGGGACAGGGGACACTGAAGCTTTCTTT. It encodes CASSLYPGTGDTEAFF. The entire variable domain, with the rest obtained from reference TRBV28 and TRBJ1-1, is as follows: DVKVTQSSRYLVKRTGEKVFLECVQDMDHENMFWYRQDPGLGLRLIYFSYDVKMKEKGDIPEGYSVSREKKERFSLILESASTNQTSMYLCASSLYPGTGDTEAFFGQGTRLTVV.

This rearrangement joins TRBV6-2 or TRBV6-3 to TRBJ1-2, with 8 nucleotides matching TRBD1. The CDR3 sequence is 13 residues long. The J segment lost 2 bases and the V segment lost 6 bases, leaving 2 bases of the junction unmatched. Germline CDR1 and CDR2: MNHEY and SVGEGT. In DNA form, the CDR3 reads TGTGCCAGCAGCCGGACAGGGAACTATGGCTACACCTTC. Translation gives CASSRTGNYGYTF.

This sequence joins TRBV19 and TRBJ1-2, with 7 bases identical to TRBD1. This CDR3 is built from 12 residues. Trimming took 3 bases from V and 8 from J; bases not matched to a gene: 3. Germline CDR1 and CDR2: LNHDA and SQIVND (reference sequence). The CDR3 here is CASSINRGGYTF. Written as DNA, the CDR3 is TGTGCCAGTAGTATCAACAGGGGCGGCTACACCTTC. The whole variable domain, remainder taken from reference TRBV19 and TRBJ1-2, is DGGITQSPKYLFRKEGQNVTLSCEQNLNHDAMYWYRQDPGQGLRLIYYSQIVNDFQKGDIAEGYSVSREKKESFPLTVTSAQKNPTAFYLCASSINRGGYTFGSGTRLTVV.

This clone was seen a few times. V gene TRBV19 combines with J gene TRBJ2-7; 10 bases fit TRBD1. J lost 2 bases, V lost 7 bases, and 11 bases had no gene match. The CDR3 contains 16 residues. Germline CDR1 reads LNHDA; CDR2 reads SQIVND (reference sequence). The CDR3 sequence is CASTIRGGTGAYEQYF. CDR3 DNA: TGTGCCAGTACCATCCGAGGGGGGACAGGGGCCTACGAGCAGTACTTC.

The chain uses TRBV9 and TRBJ2-7; 10 bases fit TRBD1. The germline gives CDR1 SGDLS, CDR2 YYNGEE. V lost 2 bases and J lost 9; bases outside the gene matches: 8. The CDR3 is made up of 14 amino acids. The CDR3 is CASSVGTGVSAQYF. The DNA of the CDR3 is TGTGCCAGCAGCGTTGGGACAGGGGTCTCGGCGCAGTACTTC.